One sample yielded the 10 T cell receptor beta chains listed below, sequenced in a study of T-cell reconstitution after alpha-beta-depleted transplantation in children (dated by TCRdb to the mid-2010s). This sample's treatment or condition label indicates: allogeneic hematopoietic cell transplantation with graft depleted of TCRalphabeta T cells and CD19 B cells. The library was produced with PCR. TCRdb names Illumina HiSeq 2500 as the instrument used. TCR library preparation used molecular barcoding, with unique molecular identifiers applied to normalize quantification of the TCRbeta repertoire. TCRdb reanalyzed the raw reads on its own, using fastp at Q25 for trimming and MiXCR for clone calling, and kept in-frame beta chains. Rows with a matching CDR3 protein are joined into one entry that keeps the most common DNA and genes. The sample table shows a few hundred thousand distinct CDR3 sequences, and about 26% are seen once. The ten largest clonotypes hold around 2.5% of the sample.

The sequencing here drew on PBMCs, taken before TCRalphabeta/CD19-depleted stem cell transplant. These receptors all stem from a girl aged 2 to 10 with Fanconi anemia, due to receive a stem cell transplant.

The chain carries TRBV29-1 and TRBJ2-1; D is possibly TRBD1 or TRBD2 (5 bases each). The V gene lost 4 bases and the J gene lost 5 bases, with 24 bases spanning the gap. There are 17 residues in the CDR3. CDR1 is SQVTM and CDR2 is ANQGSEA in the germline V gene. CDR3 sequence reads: CSVGFLITSGTDNEQFF. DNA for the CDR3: TGCAGCGTTGGGTTCCTAATCACTTCCGGGACCGACAATGAGCAGTTCTTC.

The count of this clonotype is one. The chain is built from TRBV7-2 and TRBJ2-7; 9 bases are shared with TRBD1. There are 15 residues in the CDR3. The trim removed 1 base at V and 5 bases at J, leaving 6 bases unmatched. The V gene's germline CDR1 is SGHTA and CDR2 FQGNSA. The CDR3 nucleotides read TGTGCCAGCAGCTTAGAAGGGACAGGGTACCACGAGCAGTACTTC. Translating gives CASSLEGTGYHEQYF. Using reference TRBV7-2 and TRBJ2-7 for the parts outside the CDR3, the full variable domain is GAGVSQSPSNKVTEKGKDVELRCDPISGHTALYWYRQSLGQGLEFLIYFQGNSAPDKSGLPSDRFSAERTGGSVSTLTIQRTQQEDSAVYLCASSLEGTGYHEQYFGPGTRLTVT.

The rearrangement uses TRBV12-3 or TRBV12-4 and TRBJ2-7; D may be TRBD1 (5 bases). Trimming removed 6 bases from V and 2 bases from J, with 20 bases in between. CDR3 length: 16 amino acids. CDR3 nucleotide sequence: TGTGCCAGCAGCCTTGACAGATTTCTTTCTCCCTACGAGCAGTACTTC. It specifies CASSLDRFLSPYEQYF.

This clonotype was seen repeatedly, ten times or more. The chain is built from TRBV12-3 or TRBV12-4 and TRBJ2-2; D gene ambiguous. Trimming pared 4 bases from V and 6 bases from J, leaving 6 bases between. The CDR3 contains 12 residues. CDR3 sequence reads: CASSWGPGELFF. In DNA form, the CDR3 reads TGTGCCAGCAGTTGGGGTCCCGGGGAGCTGTTTTTT.

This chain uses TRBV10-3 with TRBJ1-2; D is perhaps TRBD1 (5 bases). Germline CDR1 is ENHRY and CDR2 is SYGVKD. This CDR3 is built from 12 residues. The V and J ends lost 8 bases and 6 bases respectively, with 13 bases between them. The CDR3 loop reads CAICGGLDGYTF. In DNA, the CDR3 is TGTGCCATCTGCGGGGGGTTGGATGGCTACACCTTC.

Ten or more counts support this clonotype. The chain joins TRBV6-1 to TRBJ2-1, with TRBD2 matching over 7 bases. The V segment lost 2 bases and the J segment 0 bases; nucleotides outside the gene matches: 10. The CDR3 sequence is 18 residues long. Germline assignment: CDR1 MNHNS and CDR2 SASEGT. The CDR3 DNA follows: TGTGCCAGCAGTGAACTCGGGCTAGCGGTAAGCTCCTACAATGAGCAGTTCTTC. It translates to CASSELGLAVSSYNEQFF.

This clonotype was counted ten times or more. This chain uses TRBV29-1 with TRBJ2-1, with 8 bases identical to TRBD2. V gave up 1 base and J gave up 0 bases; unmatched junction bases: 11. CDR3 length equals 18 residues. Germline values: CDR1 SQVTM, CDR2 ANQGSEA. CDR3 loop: CSVEGLGGAGVSYNEQFF. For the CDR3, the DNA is TGCAGCGTTGAAGGGTTGGGAGGAGCGGGAGTCTCCTACAATGAGCAGTTCTTC.

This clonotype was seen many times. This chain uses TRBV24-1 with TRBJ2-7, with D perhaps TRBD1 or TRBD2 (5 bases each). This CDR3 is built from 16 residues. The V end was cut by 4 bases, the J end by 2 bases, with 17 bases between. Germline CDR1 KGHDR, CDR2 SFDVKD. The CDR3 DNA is TGTGCCACCAGTGACGCACCGGGACCTCCTCCCTACGAGCAGTACTTC. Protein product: CATSDAPGPPPYEQYF.

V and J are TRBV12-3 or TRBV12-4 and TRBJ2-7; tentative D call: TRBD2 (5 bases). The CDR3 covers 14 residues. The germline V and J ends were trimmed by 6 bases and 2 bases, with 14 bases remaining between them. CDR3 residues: CASRYDGGPYEQYF. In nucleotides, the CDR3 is TGTGCCAGCAGATACGACGGAGGACCCTACGAGCAGTACTTC.

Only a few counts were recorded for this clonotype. The CDR3 sequence: CASSDLPQSSYNEQFF. The CDR3 nucleotides read TGTGCCAGCAGTGACCTCCCACAGAGCTCCTACAATGAGCAGTTCTTC. This chain joins TRBV2 and TRBJ2-1, with D unresolved. The germline V gene encodes CDR1 SNHLY and CDR2 FYNNEI. CDR3 length: 16 residues. V dropped 3 bases and J dropped 0 bases, with 12 bases sitting between them.